Described below is a single T cell receptor beta chain sequence and its context. What this receptor recognizes is not known. The CDR1 and CDR2 encoded by the germline V gene (reference sequence) are SEHNR and FQNEAQ. The CDR3 runs 17 residues from the cysteine to the phenylalanine. DNA is not recorded here. Sequencing was performed on donors who were patients with carbamazepine-induced Stevens-Johnson syndrome or toxic epidermal necrolysis (CBZ-SJS/TEN). Next-generation sequencing was used to profile the T cell receptor repertoires of patients with drug-induced severe cutaneous adverse reactions in a search for drug-specific clonotypes. The RNA source was either peripheral blood mononuclear cells or blister cells from skin lesions. The data were taken from a study of T cells in severe cutaneous drug reactions (dated 2019 in TCRdb). Turning to the overall study: Recruitment took place between the early 2010s and the late 2010s, drawing patients from Taiwan, Thailand and a European registry network. Enrollment was limited to patients whose SJS/TEN or DRESS diagnosis was probable or definite according to RegiSCAR criteria. The Naranjo algorithm and the ALDEN drug causality algorithm were used to assign the culprit drug. Biological samples, such as blister fluids/cells and PBMC, were collected from patients during the acute or recovery stage. The study paired bulk TCR sequencing with single-cell sequencing, quantitative PCR validation, functional assays and transgenic mouse experiments. To build the libraries, iRepertoire multiplex PCR was used, and the authors pointed to a comparison in which iRepertoire and 5' RACE methods, with or without UMI, captured abundant clonotypes similarly. What the research found in general, with its limitations: A strong increase in TRBV12-4 usage was observed in CBZ-SJS/TEN patients, with averages of about 29% in blister cells and roughly 5.1% in PBMC. All seven CBZ-SJS/TEN blister samples contained a public TCRbeta CDR3 (mean approximately 15%), which was undetectable or scarce in tolerant-control and healthy-donor PBMC. The authors noted that whether the public TCR generalizes to SJS/TEN caused by other drugs still needs further study.

For both bulk and single-cell sequencing, libraries were prepared with the iRepertoire multiplex PCR system using TCR subtype-specific primers. Multiplex PCR with primers targeting V, D and J gene regions was used to generate bulk TCR beta libraries. Bulk TCR library preparation used roughly 85-550 ng of RNA per sample as input. An Illumina MiSeq was used to sequence the bulk TCR beta amplicons. The authors' analysis ran thus. Sample misassignments and low-quality sequencing reads were removed through quality control steps. The amino acids lying between the V-gene Y[YFLI]C motif and the J-segment [FW]GXGT motif were defined as CDR3. CDR3 clonotypes and TRBV and TRBJ gene assignments were based on the IMGT database. Per-sample TRBV expression was normalized to the mean of the same gene in PBMC from a few dozen healthy donors. After the reads were reprocessed by TCRdb, one entry was made per CDR3 protein sequence, with no DNA. These V and J calls rely on TCRdb rather than the paper's analysis. The sample has around 8,000 distinct CDR3 sequences on record. The ten most abundant clones make up more than 25% of the sample.

The receptor's source is a human donor with a severe cutaneous adverse drug reaction. The rearrangement joined TRBV7-9 to TRBJ1-1; the TCRdb call, TRBD1, lacks DNA for checking. Sequencing used cells from a skin blister. The cell subset or site label corresponds to: unsorted cells from skin lesion blisters. The encoded CDR3 is CASSCRRGDSLNTEAFF.